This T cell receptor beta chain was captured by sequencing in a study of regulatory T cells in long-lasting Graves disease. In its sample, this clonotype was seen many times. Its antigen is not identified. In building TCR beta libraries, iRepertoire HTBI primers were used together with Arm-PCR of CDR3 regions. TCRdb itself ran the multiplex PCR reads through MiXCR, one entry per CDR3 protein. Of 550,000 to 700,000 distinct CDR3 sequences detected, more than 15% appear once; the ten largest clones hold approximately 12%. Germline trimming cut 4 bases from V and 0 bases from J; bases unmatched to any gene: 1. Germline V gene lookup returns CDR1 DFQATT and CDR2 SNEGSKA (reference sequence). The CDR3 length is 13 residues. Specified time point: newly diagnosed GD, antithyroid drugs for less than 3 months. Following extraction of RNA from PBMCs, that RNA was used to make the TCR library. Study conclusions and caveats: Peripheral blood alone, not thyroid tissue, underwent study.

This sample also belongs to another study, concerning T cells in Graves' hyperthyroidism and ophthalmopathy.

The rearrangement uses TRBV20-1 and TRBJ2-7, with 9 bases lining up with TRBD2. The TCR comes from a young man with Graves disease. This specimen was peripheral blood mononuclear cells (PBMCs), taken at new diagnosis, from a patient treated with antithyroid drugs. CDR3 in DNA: TGCAGTGCTACTAGCGGGATCTCCTACGAGCAGTACTTC. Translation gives CSATSGISYEQYF.